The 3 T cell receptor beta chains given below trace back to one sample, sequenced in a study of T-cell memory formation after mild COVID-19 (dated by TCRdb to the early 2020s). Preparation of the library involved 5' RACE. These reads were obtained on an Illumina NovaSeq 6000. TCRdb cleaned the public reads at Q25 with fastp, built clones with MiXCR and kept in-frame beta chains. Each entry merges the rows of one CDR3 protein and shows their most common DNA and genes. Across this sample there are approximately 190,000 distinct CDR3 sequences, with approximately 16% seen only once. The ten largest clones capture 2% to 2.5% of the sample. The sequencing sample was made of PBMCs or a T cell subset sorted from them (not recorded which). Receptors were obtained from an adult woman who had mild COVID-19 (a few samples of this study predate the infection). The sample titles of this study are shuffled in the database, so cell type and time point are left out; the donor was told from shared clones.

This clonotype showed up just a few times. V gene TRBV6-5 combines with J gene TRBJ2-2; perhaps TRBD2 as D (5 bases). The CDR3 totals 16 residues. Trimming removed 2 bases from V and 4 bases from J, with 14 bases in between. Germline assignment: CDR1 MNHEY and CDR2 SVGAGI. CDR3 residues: CASSYRELEITGELFF. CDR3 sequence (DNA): TGTGCCAGCAGTTACAGGGAACTAGAGATCACCGGGGAGCTGTTTTTT.

The CDR3 DNA is TGTGCCAGCAGCCCGGGGGTTGGCTCCTACGAGCAGTACTTC. It is translated as CASSPGVGSYEQYF. V and J are TRBV11-3 and TRBJ2-7; a weak D match, TRBD2 (6 bases). The germline V gene encodes CDR1 SGHNT and CDR2 YENEEA. This CDR3 is built from 14 residues. V was trimmed by 5 bases and J by 0 bases, leaving 11 bases between them.

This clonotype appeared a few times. As DNA, the CDR3 is TGCAGCGTTGCACTAGCGGGGGGGACCACAGATACGCAGTATTTT. Encoded protein: CSVALAGGTTDTQYF. The chain links TRBV29-1 to TRBJ2-3; the match to TRBD2 covers 13 bases. The V and J ends lost 4 bases and 2 bases, in that order; junction bases with no gene match: 3. Germline V gene data show CDR1 as SQVTM and CDR2 as ANQGSEA. The CDR3 is made up of 15 amino acids.